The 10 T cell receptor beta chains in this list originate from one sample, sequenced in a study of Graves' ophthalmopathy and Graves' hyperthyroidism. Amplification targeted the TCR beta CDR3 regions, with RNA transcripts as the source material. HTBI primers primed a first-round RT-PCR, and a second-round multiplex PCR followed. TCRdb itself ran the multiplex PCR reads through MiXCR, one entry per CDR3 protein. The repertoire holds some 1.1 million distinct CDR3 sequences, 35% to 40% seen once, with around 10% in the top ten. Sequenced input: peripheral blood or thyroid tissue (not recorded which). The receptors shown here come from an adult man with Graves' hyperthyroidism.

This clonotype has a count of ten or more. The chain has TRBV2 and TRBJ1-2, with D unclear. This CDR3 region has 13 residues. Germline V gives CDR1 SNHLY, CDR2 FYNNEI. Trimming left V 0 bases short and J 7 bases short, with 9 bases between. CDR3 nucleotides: TGTGCCAGCAGTGAAGCTCCCCTTTCTGGCTACACCTTC. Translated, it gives CASSEAPLSGYTF.

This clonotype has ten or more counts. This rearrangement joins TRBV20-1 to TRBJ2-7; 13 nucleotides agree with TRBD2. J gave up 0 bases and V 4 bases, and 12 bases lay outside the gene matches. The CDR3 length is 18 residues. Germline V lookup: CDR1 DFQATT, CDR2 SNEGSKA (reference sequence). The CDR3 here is CSAKGGGLAGRSSYEQYF. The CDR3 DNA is TGCAGTGCTAAAGGGGGGGGACTAGCGGGACGAAGCTCCTACGAGCAGTACTTC.

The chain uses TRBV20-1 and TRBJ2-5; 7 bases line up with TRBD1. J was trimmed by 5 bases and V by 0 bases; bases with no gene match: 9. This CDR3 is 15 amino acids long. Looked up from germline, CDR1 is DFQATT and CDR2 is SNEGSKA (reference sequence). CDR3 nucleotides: TGCAGTGCTAGAGATCCAGACAGGGAGTGGGAGACCCAGTACTTC. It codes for CSARDPDREWETQYF.

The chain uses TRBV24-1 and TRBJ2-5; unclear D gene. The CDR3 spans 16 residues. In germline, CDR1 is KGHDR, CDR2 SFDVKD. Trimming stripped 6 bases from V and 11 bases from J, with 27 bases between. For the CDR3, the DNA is TGTGCCACCAGTCCCGGCGAAGGAAACTCCTACAATGAGCAGTACTTC. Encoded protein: CATSPGEGNSYNEQYF.

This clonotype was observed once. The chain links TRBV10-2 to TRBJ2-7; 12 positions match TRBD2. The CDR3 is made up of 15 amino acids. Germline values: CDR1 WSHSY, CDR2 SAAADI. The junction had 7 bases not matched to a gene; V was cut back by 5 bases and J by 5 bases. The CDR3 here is CASSWTSGIGNEQYF. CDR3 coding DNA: TGCGCCAGCAGTTGGACTAGCGGGATAGGGAACGAGCAGTACTTC.

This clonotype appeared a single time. The DNA for the CDR3 is TGTGCCAGCAGCCACCCAACAGGGAACGAGCAGTACTTC. Its translation is CASSHPTGNEQYF. The chain employs TRBV7-9 and TRBJ2-7, with TRBD1 as a possible D gene (6 bases). V lost 5 bases and J 5 bases, leaving 13 bases between the germline ends. The V gene's germline CDR1 is SEHNR and CDR2 FQNEAQ (reference sequence). The CDR3 has 13 residues.

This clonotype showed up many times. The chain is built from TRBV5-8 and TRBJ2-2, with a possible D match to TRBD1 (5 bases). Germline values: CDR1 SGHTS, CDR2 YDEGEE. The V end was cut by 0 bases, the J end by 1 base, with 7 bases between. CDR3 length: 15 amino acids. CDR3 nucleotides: TGTGCCAGCAGCTTGGTAGGACAGAACACCGGGGAGCTGTTTTTT. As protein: CASSLVGQNTGELFF.

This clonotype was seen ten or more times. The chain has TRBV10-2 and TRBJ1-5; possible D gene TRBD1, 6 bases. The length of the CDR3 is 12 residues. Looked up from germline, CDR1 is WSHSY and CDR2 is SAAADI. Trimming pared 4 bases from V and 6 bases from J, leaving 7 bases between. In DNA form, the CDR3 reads TGCGCCAGCAGTGGGACAGCTCAGCCCCAGCATTTT. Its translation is CASSGTAQPQHF.

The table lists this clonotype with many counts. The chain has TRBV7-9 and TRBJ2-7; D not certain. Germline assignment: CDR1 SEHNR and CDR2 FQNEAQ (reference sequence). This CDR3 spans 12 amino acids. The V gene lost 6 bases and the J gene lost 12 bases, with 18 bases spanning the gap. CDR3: CASSVPLALPYF. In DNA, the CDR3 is TGTGCCAGCAGTGTTCCCTTGGCATTGCCGTACTTC. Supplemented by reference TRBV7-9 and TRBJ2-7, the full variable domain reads DTGVSQNPRHKITKRGQNVTFRCDPISEHNRLYWYRQTLGQGPEFLTYFQNEAQLEKSRLLSDRFSAERPKGSFSTLEIQRTEQGDSAMYLCASSVPLALPYFGPGTRLTVT.

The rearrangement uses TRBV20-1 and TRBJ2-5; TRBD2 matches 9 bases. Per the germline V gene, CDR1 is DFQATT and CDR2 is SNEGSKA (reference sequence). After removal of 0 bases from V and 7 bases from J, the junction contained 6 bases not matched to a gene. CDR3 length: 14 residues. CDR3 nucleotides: TGCAGTGCTAGAGAGGCTAGCGGGATGAGGACCCAGTACTTC. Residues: CSAREASGMRTQYF.